This T cell receptor beta chain appears in the sequencing data of a study of T cells after yellow fever vaccination. At the level of the study: Low-cell-number fractions were prepared with SMART-Seq v4 Ultra Low Input.

V dropped 1 base and J dropped 6 bases, with 12 bases sitting between them. The CDR3 is 13 amino acids. Per germline, CDR1 DFQATT and CDR2 SNEGSKA (reference sequence). In making TCR cDNA, 5'RACE template switching added a universal primer site and UMIs to it. TCRdb re-called the 5' RACE reads through MiXCR, storing one row per CDR3 protein. The sample shows some 600,000 distinct CDR3 sequences, approximately 13% of them seen only once. This clonotype was counted a few times. Its antigen is unidentified. Study results and caveats: Most primary-vaccination clones recurred post-booster (around 97% CD4, over 70% CD8).

V and J are TRBV20-1 and TRBJ1-1; D unresolved. Source: PBMCs, taken on the day of the yellow fever booster vaccination. The TCR comes from a man aged 25 to 40 who received the YFV17D yellow fever vaccine. The DNA of the CDR3 is TGCAGTGCTAGAGTACCCGGAATCGCTGAAGCTTTCTTT. Its translation: CSARVPGIAEAFF.